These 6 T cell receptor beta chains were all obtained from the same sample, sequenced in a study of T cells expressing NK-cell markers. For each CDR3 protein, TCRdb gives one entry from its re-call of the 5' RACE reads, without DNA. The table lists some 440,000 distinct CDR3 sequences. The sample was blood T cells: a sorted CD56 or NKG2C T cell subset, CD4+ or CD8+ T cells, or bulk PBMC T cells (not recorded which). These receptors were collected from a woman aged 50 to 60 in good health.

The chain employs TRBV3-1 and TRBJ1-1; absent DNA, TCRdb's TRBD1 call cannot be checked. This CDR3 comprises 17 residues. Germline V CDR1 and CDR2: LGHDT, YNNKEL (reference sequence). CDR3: CASSQVLVTGVATEAFF.

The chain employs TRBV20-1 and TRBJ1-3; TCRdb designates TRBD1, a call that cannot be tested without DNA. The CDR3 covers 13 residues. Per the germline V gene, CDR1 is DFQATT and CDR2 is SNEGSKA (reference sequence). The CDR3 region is CSARLGGGNTIYF.

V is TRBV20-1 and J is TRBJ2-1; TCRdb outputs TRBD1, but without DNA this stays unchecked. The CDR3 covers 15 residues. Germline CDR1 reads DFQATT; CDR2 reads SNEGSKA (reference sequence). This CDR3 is CSASSDRKANNEQFF.

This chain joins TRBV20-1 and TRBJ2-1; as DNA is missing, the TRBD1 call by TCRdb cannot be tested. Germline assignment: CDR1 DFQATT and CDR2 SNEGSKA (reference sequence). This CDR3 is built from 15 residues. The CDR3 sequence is CSAKAPLVGGNEQFF.

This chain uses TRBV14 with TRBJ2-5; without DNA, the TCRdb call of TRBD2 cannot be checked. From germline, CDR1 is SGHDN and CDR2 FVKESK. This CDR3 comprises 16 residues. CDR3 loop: CASSQGLAGFQETQYF.

CDR3 loop: CASRTNTGTNTGELFF. V usage is TRBV12-3 or TRBV12-4 and J usage is TRBJ2-2; TCRdb's assignment of TRBD1 cannot be checked, as there is no DNA. This CDR3 is built from 16 residues.